The 13 T cell receptor beta chains reported below all come from one sample, sequenced in a study of radiation and T cells in renal cell carcinoma. As for time point: baseline pretreatment blood. Treatment meaning: 15 Gy SBRT to primary tumor, nephrectomy 4 weeks later. Sequencing was performed with immunoSEQ multiplex PCR; in TCRdb, only in-frame clones are kept and a portion is missing. Of 130,000 to 150,000 clones in the sample, 70% to 90% were seen once. This specimen was blood, taken from a patient whose treatment included radiotherapy and nephrectomy. Receptors were obtained from a woman in her forties or fifties with renal cell carcinoma.

V is TRBV13 and J is TRBJ1-6, with D possibly being TRBD1 (6 bases). CDR1 and CDR2 from the germline V gene are PRHDT and FYEKMQ (reference sequence). The CDR3 totals 16 residues. V lost 0 bases to trimming and J lost 9 bases, with 15 bases between them. The CDR3 DNA sequence: TGTGCCAGCAGCTTAGGGCCAGGGGCAGAGAGTTCACCCCTCCACTTT. This translates into CASSLGPGAESSPLHF.

The chain links TRBV5-1 to TRBJ1-4; D gene unclear. This CDR3 has 17 residues. Germline CDR1 reads SGHRS; CDR2 reads YFSETQ. Between the trimmed V and J ends, which lost 0 bases and 0 bases, there was a span of 12 bases. The CDR3 is CASSLGRFIATNEKLFF. The CDR3 nucleotides read TGCGCCAGCAGCTTGGGACGGTTCATTGCAACTAATGAAAAACTGTTTTTT.

The chain has TRBV15 and TRBJ1-5, with 8 bases lining up with TRBD1. V gave up 2 bases and J gave up 6 bases; unmatched junction bases: 12. This CDR3 comprises 17 residues. Germline lookup yields CDR1 LNHNV and CDR2 YYDKDF (reference sequence). The CDR3 DNA reads as TGTGCCACCAGCAGAATCACCCAGGGGGCGGGTCGTCAGCCCCAGCATTTT. Amino acid sequence: CATSRITQGAGRQPQHF.

This chain connects TRBV5-1 to TRBJ1-2, with a tentative D call TRBD1 (6 bases). CDR3 size: 13 residues. Trimming took off 2 bases at V and 6 bases at J, with 11 bases between the two ends. CDR1 SGHRS and CDR2 YFSETQ come from the germline V gene. This CDR3 reads CASSFTQGDGYTF. CDR3 coding DNA: TGCGCCAGCAGCTTCACACAGGGCGATGGCTACACCTTC. Together with reference TRBV5-1 and TRBJ1-2, the CDR3 gives the full variable domain: KAGVTQTPRYLIKTRGQQVTLSCSPISGHRSVSWYQQTPGQGLQFLFEYFSETQRNKGNFPGRFSGRQFSNSRSEMNVSTLELGDSALYLCASSFTQGDGYTFGSGTRLTVV.

The V call is TRBV6-5, the J call TRBJ1-1; D is unclear. V was trimmed by 2 bases and J by 0 bases, leaving 13 bases between them. This CDR3 contains 16 residues. CDR1 is MNHEY and CDR2 is SVGAGI in the germline V gene. CDR3 nucleotides: TGTGCCAGCAGTTACGGTGATCGTACTCTGAACACTGAAGCTTTCTTT. As protein: CASSYGDRTLNTEAFF.

This clone has a handful of counts. This chain joins TRBV29-1 and TRBJ1-1; D perhaps matches TRBD1 (6 bases). Germline-derived CDR1 and CDR2 are SQVTM and ANQGSEA. Trimming shortened V by 7 bases and J by 5 bases, and 20 bases separated the two germline ends. This CDR3 spans 14 amino acids. CDR3 sequence (DNA): TGCAGCGAGAGTCCAGGGGTGTTATGGACTGAAGCTTTCTTT. It encodes CSESPGVLWTEAFF.

This chain links TRBV6-5 with TRBJ2-1; D possibly matches TRBD1 or TRBD2 (5 bases each). The CDR3 consists of 16 residues. Trimming cost V 0 bases and J 6 bases, with 15 bases left between them. The germline V gene has CDR1 MNHEY and CDR2 SVGAGI. CDR3 protein: CASSYSGARGSNEQFF. In nucleotides, the CDR3 is TGTGCCAGCAGTTACTCTGGGGCCCGAGGGAGCAATGAGCAGTTCTTC.

A single count supports this clone. The V gene is TRBV14, the J gene TRBJ2-7; possibly TRBD1 for D (5 bases). The CDR3 length is 13 residues. V was pared by 3 bases and J by 7 bases, with 13 bases between. CDR1 and CDR2 from the germline V gene are SGHDN and FVKESK. The CDR3 coding sequence is TGTGCCAGCAGCCAGGTCGCGCAGGGTGAGCAGTACTTC. Translation: CASSQVAQGEQYF.

This clone is a singleton in its sample. The rearrangement joins TRBV5-1 to TRBJ2-7; 10 bases map to TRBD2. V lost 4 bases to trimming and J lost 0 bases; unmatched junction nucleotides: 4. The CDR3 is made up of 15 amino acids. Germline assignment: CDR1 SGHRS and CDR2 YFSETQ. The CDR3: CASSLSGGPSYEQYF. The DNA of the CDR3 is TGCGCCAGCAGCCTTAGCGGGGGGCCCTCCTACGAGCAGTACTTC.

The rearrangement uses TRBV6-5 and TRBJ1-4, with 8 bases that match TRBD1. The CDR3 totals 14 residues. V shed 8 bases, J shed 4 bases, and the junction held 6 bases outside the gene matches. CDR1 is MNHEY, CDR2 SVGAGI, per germline. CDR3 sequence reads: CASSRDRINEKLFF. CDR3 bases: TGTGCCAGCTCGAGGGACAGGATTAATGAAAAACTGTTTTTT.

The genes are TRBV19 and TRBJ1-2; 9 bases align to TRBD1. V lost 5 bases to trimming and J lost 4 bases; unmatched junction nucleotides: 11. The CDR3 spans 16 residues. The germline V gene encodes CDR1 LNHDA and CDR2 SQIVND (reference sequence). CDR3: CASSLLPTGGFYGYTF. The CDR3, as DNA: TGTGCCAGTAGTCTGCTGCCGACAGGGGGATTCTATGGCTACACCTTC.

This chain links TRBV18 with TRBJ2-5; D is perhaps TRBD1 (5 bases). The V gene's germline CDR1 is KGHSH and CDR2 LQKENI. The CDR3 runs 14 residues. The germline V and J ends were trimmed by 2 bases and 4 bases, with 11 bases remaining between them. Written as DNA, the CDR3 is TGTGCCAGCTCACCAACCGGCAGGGCAGAGACCCAGTACTTC. Amino acid sequence: CASSPTGRAETQYF.

This chain connects TRBV7-6 to TRBJ2-3; D not resolved. In germline, CDR1 is SGHVS, CDR2 FNYEAQ. V dropped 2 bases and J dropped 6 bases, with 6 bases sitting between them. The CDR3 consists of 12 residues. CDR3 region: CASSLTFDTQYF. In nucleotides, the CDR3 is TGTGCCAGCAGCTTAACGTTCGATACGCAGTATTTT.